This TCR beta chain appears in the sequencing data of a study of blood T cell repertoires in COVID-19. Study-wide background: Nucleic acid was either cDNA or gDNA, and it came from T cells, B-cell-depleted T cells, or PBMCs.

This CDR3 spans 15 amino acids. In germline, CDR1 is KGHSH, CDR2 LQKENI. Trimming cost V 2 bases and J 1 base; bases outside gene matches: 2. Only in-frame clones appear in the TCRdb table, and some are missing; sequencing was by immunoSEQ multiplex PCR. Found here are a few hundred thousand clones, roughly 84% of them singletons; the top ten hold approximately 18%. The sample comprised peripheral blood. This sequence was found in a woman at least 80 years old with active or convalescent COVID-19. The chain employs TRBV18 and TRBJ2-1, with 7 nucleotides matching TRBD2. The CDR3 protein is CASSPGGGSYNEQFF. The CDR3 DNA reads TGTGCCAGCTCACCAGGCGGGGGATCCTACAATGAGCAGTTCTTC.